This T cell receptor (beta chain) was retrieved from a study of blood T cell repertoires in COVID-19. Germline CDR1 and CDR2: MNHEY and SVGAGI. The CDR3 sequence is 14 residues long. Trimming shortened V by 0 bases and J by 4 bases, and 7 bases separated the two germline ends. TCRdb keeps only in-frame clones here, not all; method: immunoSEQ multiplex PCR. The sample contains 200,000 or so clones, over 80% of which appear only once. The receptor was derived from a woman in her thirties with acute or convalescent COVID-19. Sequenced material: peripheral blood. This chain joins TRBV6-5 and TRBJ2-1; D remains unclear. The CDR3 sequence: CASSYSADYNEQFF. The CDR3 nucleotides are TGTGCCAGCAGTTACTCTGCGGATTACAATGAGCAGTTCTTC.